This TCR beta chain was documented in a study of blood T cell repertoires in COVID-19. The CDR3 covers 15 residues. The junction had 4 bases not matched to a gene; V was cut back by 5 bases and J by 0 bases. The germline gives CDR1 MNHEY, CDR2 SVGAGI. Method: immunoSEQ multiplex PCR; TCRdb's copy keeps in-frame clones and lacks some. The table lists under 95,000 clones, approximately 85% of them singletons. Sequencing was performed on peripheral blood. The chain employs TRBV6-5 and TRBJ2-1; 7 bases line up with TRBD1. The sequence was collected from a man aged 45-65 years with COVID-19, enrolled during active disease. CDR3 sequence: CASSRRTGSYNEQFF. Here the CDR3 DNA reads TGTGCCAGCAGTCGCAGGACAGGCTCCTACAATGAGCAGTTCTTC.